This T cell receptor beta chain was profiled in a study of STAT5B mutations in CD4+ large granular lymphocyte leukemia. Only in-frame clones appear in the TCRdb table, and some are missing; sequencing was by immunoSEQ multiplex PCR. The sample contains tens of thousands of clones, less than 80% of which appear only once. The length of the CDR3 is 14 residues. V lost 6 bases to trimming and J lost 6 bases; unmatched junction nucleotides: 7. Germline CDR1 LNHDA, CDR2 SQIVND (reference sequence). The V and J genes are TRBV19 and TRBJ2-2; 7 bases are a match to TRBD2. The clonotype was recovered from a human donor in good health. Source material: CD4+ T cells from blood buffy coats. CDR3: CASRGGRGAGELFF. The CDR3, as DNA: TGTGCCAGTAGGGGGGGGAGAGGGGCCGGGGAGCTGTTTTTT.